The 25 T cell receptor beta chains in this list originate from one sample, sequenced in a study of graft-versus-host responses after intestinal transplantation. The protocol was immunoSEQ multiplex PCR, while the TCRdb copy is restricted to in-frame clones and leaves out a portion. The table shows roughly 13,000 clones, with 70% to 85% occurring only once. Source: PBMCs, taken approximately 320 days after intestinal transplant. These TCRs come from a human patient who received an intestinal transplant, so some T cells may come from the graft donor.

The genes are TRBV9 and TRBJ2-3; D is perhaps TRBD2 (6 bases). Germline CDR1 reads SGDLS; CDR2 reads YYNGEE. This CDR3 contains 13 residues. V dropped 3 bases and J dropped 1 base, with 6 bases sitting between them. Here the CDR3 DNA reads TGTGCCAGCAGCGGGGGGGGCACAGATACGCAGTATTTT. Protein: CASSGGGTDTQYF.

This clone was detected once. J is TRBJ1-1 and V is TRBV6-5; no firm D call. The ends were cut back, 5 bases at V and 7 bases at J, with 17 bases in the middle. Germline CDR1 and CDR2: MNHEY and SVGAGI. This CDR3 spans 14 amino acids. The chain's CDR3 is CASSLSRTRGEAFF. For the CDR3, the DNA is TGTGCCAGCAGTCTCTCCCGGACGAGAGGTGAAGCTTTCTTT.

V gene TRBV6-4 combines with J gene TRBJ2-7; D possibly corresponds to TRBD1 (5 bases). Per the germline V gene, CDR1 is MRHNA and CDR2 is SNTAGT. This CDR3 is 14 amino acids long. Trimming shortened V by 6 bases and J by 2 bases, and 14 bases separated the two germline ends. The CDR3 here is CASRKDTGPYEQYF. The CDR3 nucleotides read TGTGCCAGCAGAAAGGATACAGGCCCCTACGAGCAGTACTTC.

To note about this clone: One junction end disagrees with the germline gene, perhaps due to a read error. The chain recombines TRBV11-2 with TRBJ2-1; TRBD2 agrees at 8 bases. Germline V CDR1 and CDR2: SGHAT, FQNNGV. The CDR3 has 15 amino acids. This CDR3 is CASSLDPGGARSNVF. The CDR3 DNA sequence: TGTGCCAGCAGCTTAGATCCGGGGGGGGCTCGTTCAAATGTCTTC.

CDR3 nucleotides: TGTGCCAGCAGCCGCGACACAGGGGACGAGCAGTACTTC. Translating it yields CASSRDTGDEQYF. This rearrangement joins TRBV7-9 to TRBJ2-7, with 7 bases matching TRBD1. J lost 5 bases, V lost 5 bases, and 6 bases had no gene match. Germline loops: CDR1 SEHNR, CDR2 FQNEAQ (reference sequence). The CDR3 contains 13 residues.

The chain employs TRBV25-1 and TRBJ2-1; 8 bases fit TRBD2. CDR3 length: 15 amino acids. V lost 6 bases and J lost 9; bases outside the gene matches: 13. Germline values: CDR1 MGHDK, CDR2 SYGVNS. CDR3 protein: CASSRVVLAAIEQFF. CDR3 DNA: TGTGCCAGCAGCCGAGTGGTACTAGCGGCCATTGAGCAGTTCTTC.

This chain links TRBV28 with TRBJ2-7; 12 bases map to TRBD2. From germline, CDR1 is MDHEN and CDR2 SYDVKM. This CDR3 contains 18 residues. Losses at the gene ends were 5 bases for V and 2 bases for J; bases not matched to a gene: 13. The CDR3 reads CASSPMRPTSGGTYEQYF. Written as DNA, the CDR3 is TGTGCCAGCAGTCCTATGCGCCCGACTAGCGGGGGTACCTACGAGCAGTACTTC.

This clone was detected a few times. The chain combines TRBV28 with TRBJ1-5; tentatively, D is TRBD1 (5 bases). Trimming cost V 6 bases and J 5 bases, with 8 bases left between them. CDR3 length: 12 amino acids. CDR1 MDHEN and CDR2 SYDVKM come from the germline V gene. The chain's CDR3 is CASRRGDQPQHF. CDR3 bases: TGTGCCAGCAGGCGGGGGGATCAGCCCCAGCATTTT.

In DNA form, the CDR3 reads TGTGCCAGCAGTTTATTTAGCGGGGGCAGGGGTCAGCCCCAGCATTTT. It yields the protein CASSLFSGGRGQPQHF. V usage is TRBV28 and J usage is TRBJ1-5; D perhaps matches TRBD1 (6 bases). Germline loops: CDR1 MDHEN, CDR2 SYDVKM. Trimming took off 1 base at V and 6 bases at J, with 16 bases between the two ends. The CDR3 loop spans 16 amino acids.

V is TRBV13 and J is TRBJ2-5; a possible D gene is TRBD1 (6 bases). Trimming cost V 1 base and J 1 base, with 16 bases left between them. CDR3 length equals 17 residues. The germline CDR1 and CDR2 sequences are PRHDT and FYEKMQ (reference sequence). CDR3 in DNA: TGTGCCAGCAGCTTAGCGGCAGGGGTTTCGGCCCAAGAGACCCAGTACTTC. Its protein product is CASSLAAGVSAQETQYF.

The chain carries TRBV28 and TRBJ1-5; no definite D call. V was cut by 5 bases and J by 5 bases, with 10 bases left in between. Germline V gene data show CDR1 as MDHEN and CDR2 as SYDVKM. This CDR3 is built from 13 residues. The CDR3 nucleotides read TGTGCCAGCAGTATGGCAGATTATCAGCCCCAGCATTTT. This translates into CASSMADYQPQHF.

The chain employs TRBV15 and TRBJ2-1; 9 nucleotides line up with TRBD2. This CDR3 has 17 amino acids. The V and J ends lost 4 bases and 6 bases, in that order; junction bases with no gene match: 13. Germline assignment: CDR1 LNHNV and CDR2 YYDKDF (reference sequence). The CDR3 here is CATSIFKLREGINEQFF. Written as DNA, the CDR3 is TGTGCCACCAGCATCTTTAAGCTGCGGGAGGGGATCAATGAGCAGTTCTTC.

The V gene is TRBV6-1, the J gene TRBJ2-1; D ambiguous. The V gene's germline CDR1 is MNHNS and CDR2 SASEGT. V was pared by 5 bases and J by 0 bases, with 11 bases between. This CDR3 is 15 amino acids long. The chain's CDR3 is CASSPTHSSYNEQFF. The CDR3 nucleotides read TGTGCCAGCAGTCCGACCCACAGCTCCTACAATGAGCAGTTCTTC.

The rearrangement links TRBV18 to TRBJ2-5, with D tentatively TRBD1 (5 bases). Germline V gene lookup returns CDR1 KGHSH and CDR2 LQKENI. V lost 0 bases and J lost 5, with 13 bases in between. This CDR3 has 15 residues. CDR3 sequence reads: CASSPPSGSRETQYF. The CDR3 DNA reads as TGTGCCAGCTCACCACCGTCAGGGTCCAGGGAGACCCAGTACTTC.

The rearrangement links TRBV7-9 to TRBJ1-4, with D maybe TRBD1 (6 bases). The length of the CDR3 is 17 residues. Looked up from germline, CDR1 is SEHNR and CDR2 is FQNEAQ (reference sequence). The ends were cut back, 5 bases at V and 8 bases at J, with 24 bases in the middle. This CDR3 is CASSIPQVAGVEEKLFF. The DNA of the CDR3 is TGTGCCAGCAGCATTCCCCAGGTGGCAGGGGTCGAGGAAAAACTGTTTTTT.

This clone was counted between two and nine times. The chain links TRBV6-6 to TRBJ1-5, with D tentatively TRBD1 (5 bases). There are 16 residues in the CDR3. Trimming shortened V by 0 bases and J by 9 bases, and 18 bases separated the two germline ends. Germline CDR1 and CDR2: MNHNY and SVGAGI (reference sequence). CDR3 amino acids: CASSYSEWGSTWPQHF. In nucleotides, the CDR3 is TGTGCCAGCAGTTACTCAGAATGGGGCAGTACGTGGCCCCAGCATTTT.

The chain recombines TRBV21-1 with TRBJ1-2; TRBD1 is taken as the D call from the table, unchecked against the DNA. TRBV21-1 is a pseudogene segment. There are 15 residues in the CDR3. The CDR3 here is CASSKEARPDYGYTF. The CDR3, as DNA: TGTGCCAGCAGCAAAGAGGCCAGGCCAGACTATGGCTACACCTTC.

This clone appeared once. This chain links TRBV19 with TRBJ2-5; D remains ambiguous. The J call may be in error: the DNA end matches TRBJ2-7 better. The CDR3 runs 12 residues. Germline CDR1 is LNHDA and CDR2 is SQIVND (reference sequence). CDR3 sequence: CASSSISYEQYF. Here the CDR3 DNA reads TGTGCCAGTAGTAGTATCTCCTACGAGCAGTACTTC.

CDR3 amino acids: CASRGLAGGNEQFF. Here the CDR3 DNA reads TGTGCCAGCAGGGGACTAGCGGGAGGCAATGAGCAGTTCTTC. V and J are TRBV2 and TRBJ2-1; 15 bases align to TRBD2. In germline, CDR1 is SNHLY, CDR2 FYNNEI. V was pared by 6 bases and J by 6 bases, with 0 bases of the junction left unmatched. This CDR3 spans 14 amino acids. The variable domain in full, with the rest retrieved from reference TRBV2 and TRBJ2-1, is EPEVTQTPSHQVTQMGQEVILRCVPISNHLYFYWYRQILGQKVEFLVSFYNNEISEKSEIFDDQFSVERPDGSNFTLKIRSTKLEDSAMYFCASRGLAGGNEQFFGPGTRLTVL.

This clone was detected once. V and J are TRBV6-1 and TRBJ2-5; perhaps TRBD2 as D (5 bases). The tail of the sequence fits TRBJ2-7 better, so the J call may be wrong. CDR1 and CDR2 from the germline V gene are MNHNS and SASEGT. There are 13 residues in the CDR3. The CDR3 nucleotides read TGTGCCAGCAAGGGAGCTCGCTCCTACGAGCAGTACTTC. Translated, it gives CASKGARSYEQYF.

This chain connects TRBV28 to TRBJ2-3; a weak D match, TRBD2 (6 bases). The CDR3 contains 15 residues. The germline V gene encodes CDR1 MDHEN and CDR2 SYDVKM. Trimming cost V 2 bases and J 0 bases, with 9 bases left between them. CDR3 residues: CASSLGTDSTDTQYF. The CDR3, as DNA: TGTGCCAGCAGTTTAGGGACTGACAGCACAGATACGCAGTATTTT. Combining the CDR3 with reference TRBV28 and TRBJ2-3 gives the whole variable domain DVKVTQSSRYLVKRTGEKVFLECVQDMDHENMFWYRQDPGLGLRLIYFSYDVKMKEKGDIPEGYSVSREKKERFSLILESASTNQTSMYLCASSLGTDSTDTQYFGPGTRLTVL.

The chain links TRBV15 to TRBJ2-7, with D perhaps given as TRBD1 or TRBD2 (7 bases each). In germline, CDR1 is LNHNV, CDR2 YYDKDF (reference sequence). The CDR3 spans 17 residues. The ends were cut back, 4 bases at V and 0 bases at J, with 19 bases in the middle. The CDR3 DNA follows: TGTGCCACCAGCATAGGTCAGGGGGGGTTGAGCTCCTACGAGCAGTACTTC. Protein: CATSIGQGGLSSYEQYF.

The CDR3 DNA reads as TGTGCCAGCAGCCCCAGACAGGGGGAAAACACCATATATTTT. Protein product: CASSPRQGENTIYF. This chain joins TRBV11-2 and TRBJ1-3; 9 positions match TRBD1. V lost 5 bases to trimming and J lost 6 bases; unmatched junction nucleotides: 5. The CDR3 has 14 amino acids. Per the germline V gene, CDR1 is SGHAT and CDR2 is FQNNGV.

CDR3 loop: CASSARGLAGGLHTGELFF. In nucleotides, the CDR3 is TGTGCCAGCAGCGCGCGAGGACTAGCGGGAGGGCTGCACACCGGGGAGCTGTTTTTT. This chain links TRBV9 with TRBJ2-2; 15 bases are shared with TRBD2. V shed 3 bases, J shed 3 bases, and the junction held 9 bases outside the gene matches. Germline V lookup: CDR1 SGDLS, CDR2 YYNGEE. CDR3 length: 19 amino acids. Full variable domain (outside the CDR3, taken from reference TRBV9 and TRBJ2-2): DSGVTQTPKHLITATGQRVTLRCSPRSGDLSVYWYQQSLDQGLQFLIQYYNGEERAKGNILERFSAQQFPDLHSELNLSSLELGDSALYFCASSARGLAGGLHTGELFFGEGSRLTVL.

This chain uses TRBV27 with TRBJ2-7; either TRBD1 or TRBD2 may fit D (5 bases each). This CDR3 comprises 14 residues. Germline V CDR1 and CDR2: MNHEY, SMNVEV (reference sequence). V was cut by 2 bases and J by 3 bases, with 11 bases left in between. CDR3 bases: TGTGCCAGCAGTTTAAGGTTTGGGGGCTACGAGCAGTACTTC. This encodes CASSLRFGGYEQYF.